The source of this T cell receptor (beta chain) is a study of early T cells in non-severe SARS-CoV-2 infection. Study-wide context: Chains were not paired, and sequencing was done on bulk RNA from unsorted whole blood.

Findings and caveats of the study: Matching with VDJdb favored anti-spike CD8 responses (missing private and CD4 specificities).

This clonotype was found a few times. The antigen remains undetermined. This CDR3 spans 16 amino acids. The germline V and J ends were trimmed by 0 bases and 10 bases, with 22 bases remaining between them. The germline CDR1 and CDR2 sequences are DFQATT and SNEGSKA (reference sequence). Molecules of cDNA were individually given unique molecular identifiers that were attached to them. One entry per CDR3 protein, called by TCRdb with MiXCR from the 5' RACE reads. The sample carries 100,000 to 140,000 distinct CDR3 sequences, around 10% recorded once. The sample consisted of whole blood. The TCR comes from an adult who was a healthcare worker with PCR-confirmed SARS-CoV-2 infection or an uninfected control (not recorded which). The gene calls are TRBV20-1 and TRBJ2-1, with a possible D match to TRBD2 (6 bases). CDR3 loop: CSARDTGGGVYREQFF. DNA of the CDR3: TGCAGTGCTAGAGATACCGGCGGAGGGGTCTACAGGGAGCAGTTCTTC.